This T cell receptor beta chain was sequenced in a study of long-term antiretroviral therapy in people with HIV. They ran version v3.0 of the immunoSEQ assay at survey level. Data came from immunoSEQ multiplex PCR; TCRdb stores just in-frame clones and leaves some out. The sample has some 25,000 clones, 80% to 90% seen once. CDR3 length: 15 residues. Unmatched junction bases numbered 8, after V lost 7 bases and J lost 4 bases. CDR1 SNHLY and CDR2 FYNNEI come from the germline V gene. The receptor's source is a man aged 45-65 years with HIV. The V gene is TRBV2, the J gene TRBJ1-3, with 9 bases identical to TRBD1. Sequenced here: unsorted PBMCs, sampled 1.2 years after starting antiretroviral therapy. The CDR3 DNA sequence: TGTGCCAGCAAGGCGGGGACAGGGCAGGGAAACACCATATATTTT. It encodes CASKAGTGQGNTIYF.